This T cell receptor beta chain originates from a study of blood T cell repertoires in COVID-19 (dated by TCRdb to 2018 to 2020). Background for the entire study: Collaborator samples came from the United States, Italy and Spain and covered acute and convalescent phases of COVID-19. The material from the prospective study consisted of cDNA or gDNA derived from T cells, B-cell-depleted T cells, or PBMCs. The dataset comprised deeply sampled blood TCRbeta repertoires from subjects exposed to, actively infected with, or recovered from COVID-19. A freely available public database, intended as a resource for researchers studying the immune response to SARS-CoV-2, is where the repertoires were released. Samples were obtained from the ongoing ImmuneRACE study (first 160 participants) and from some 1,200 subjects provided by 6 global collaborators. Sample metadata almost always included a de-identified subject ID, COVID-19 status, age in years and sex. Where available, HLA class I and class II types were obtained from metadata supplied by the sample provider rather than from assay-based typing.

TCRbeta CDR3 regions were amplified from genomic DNA by means of the immunoSEQ Assay, a bias-controlled multiplex PCR. On the study's bioinformatics: Within the assay, amplification of reference gene primers was used to estimate how many nucleated cells each sample contained. To quantify the absolute abundance of each unique TCRbeta CDR3 rearrangement, sequence reads were collapsed and filtered. Productive Simpson clonality was computed per sample as the square root of Simpson's diversity index over productive rearrangements. TCRdb re-hosts the immuneACCESS table, in-frame sequences only. Its copies lack some clones; in the studies checked, an unresolved V gene accounts for under half of them, and the cause for the rest is not known. V, J and clone size reflect that table, while D and trimming were determined from the DNA. Across this sample there are under 200,000 clones, with approximately 80% seen only once. The top ten constitute 7% to 9% of the sample.

Of note for this clone: The specificity of this receptor is unknown. Base-call qualities are not available, and no considerably larger clone is one nucleotide away.

Overall results and qualifications from the work: The amount of clinical and demographic metadata varied by source and participant and was provided uncurated.

Each collaborating institution followed its own protocols to collect whole blood in K2EDTA tubes. For TCRbeta analysis, collaborators shipped samples in one of three forms: frozen whole blood, isolated PBMCs, or DNA extracted from either of those sample types. Inclusive of the bounding cysteine and phenylalanine, the CDR3 is 18 residues long. Of all the DNA, just the CDR3 is kept, 54 bases in frame from base 1. This TCR came from a man aged 60 to 75 with acute or convalescent COVID-19. Here the chain combines TRBV21-1 and TRBJ2-5; TRBD2 is the table's D call and was not checked against the DNA. TRBV21-1 is listed as a pseudogene. The sample taken for sequencing was peripheral blood. Here the CDR3 is given as CASSKEGYGGARQETQYF. The sequenced DNA is TGTGCCAGCAGCAAAGAGGGCTATGGGGGGGCGCGCCAAGAGACCCAGTACTTC.